This is a list of T cell receptor beta chains from one sample in a study of shared clonotypes between healthy human individuals. TCRdb's table, derived via immunoSEQ multiplex PCR, lists solely in-frame clones and lacks some. The sample lists hundreds of thousands of clones; less than 85% were seen once. The sample was memory CD4+ T cells sorted from blood. These receptor sequences come from a woman in her 30s in good health. The CDR3 runs from the conserved cysteine through the conserved F or W. D genes are given only for firm matches. Size is omitted from some rows. Given values are once, few, many or a class for expanded clones.

J gene	D gene	V gene	CDR3 length	clone size	CDR3 DNA	CDR3 protein
TRBJ2-7	.	TRBV27	14	.	TGTGCCAGCAGTACCCGAGGGGGTACCTACGAGCAGTACTTC	CASSTRGGTYEQYF
TRBJ2-5	TRBD2	TRBV6-6	11	.	TGTGCCAGCGGCGGGGGAGAGACCCAGTACTTC	CASGGGETQYF
TRBJ2-1	TRBD1	TRBV5-1	16	once	TGCGCCAGCAGCGGCGGACAGGGGGCCCCCTACAATGAGCAGTTCTTC	CASSGGQGAPYNEQFF
TRBJ1-3	.	TRBV6-1	15	.	TGTGCCAGCACTAGGTATGGAAGCTCTGGAAACACCATATATTTT	CASTRYGSSGNTIYF
TRBJ2-1	.	TRBV5-8	14	once	TGTGCCAGCAGCTTGGACATAGCCGGCAATGAGCAGTTCTTC	CASSLDIAGNEQFF
TRBJ2-5	.	TRBV18	13	.	TGTGCCAGCTCAGCGGGGAGCCAAGAGACCCAGTACTTC	CASSAGSQETQYF
TRBJ2-5	TRBD2	TRBV11-2	17	.	TGTGCCAGCAGCTTAGTGCCCAATGGCGGGAGTCAAGAGACCCAGTACTTC	CASSLVPNGGSQETQYF
TRBJ2-7	TRBD2	TRBV2	14	.	TGTGCCAGCAGGCCTAGCGGGAGGCCTGGCGAGCAGTACTTC	CASRPSGRPGEQYF
TRBJ1-2	TRBD1	TRBV30	14	.	TGTGCCTGGAGTCCGGGACAGGGGGGATATGGCTACACCTTC	CAWSPGQGGYGYTF
TRBJ2-1	.	TRBV28	13	.	TGTGCCAGCAGTATAGAGAGAGCGCGTGAGCAGTTCTTC	CASSIERAREQFF
TRBJ1-5	TRBD1	TRBV30	13	.	TGTGCCTCCTCGGGACAGAACAATCAGCCCCAGCATTTT	CASSGQNNQPQHF
TRBJ1-2	TRBD1	TRBV27	14	.	TGTGCCAGCAGTCCCGGGACAGGCAACTATGGCTACACCTTC	CASSPGTGNYGYTF
TRBJ2-7	.	TRBV29-1	13	.	TGCAGCGTGACCGGGACAAAGTCCGACGAGCAGTACTTC	CSVTGTKSDEQYF
TRBJ2-7	TRBD1	TRBV28	15	.	TGTGCCAGCAGTGCCCAGGGGGCCCGAACCCGGGAGCAGTACTTC	CASSAQGARTREQYF
TRBJ1-5	.	TRBV15	16	once	TGTGCCACCAGCCCCTCCCGGGGGTATAGCAATCAGCCCCAGCATTTT	CATSPSRGYSNQPQHF
TRBJ2-5	TRBD2	TRBV6-1	14	few	TGTGCCAACGAGACTAGCGGGAGAGGAGAGACCCAGTACTTC	CANETSGRGETQYF
TRBJ2-1	TRBD1	TRBV5-1	15	.	TGCGCCAGCAGCGGAGGGACAGGGGCGGAGGGTGAGCAGTTCTTC	CASSGGTGAEGEQFF
TRBJ2-7	TRBD2	TRBV28	14	.	TGTGCCAGCATGAGCGGGAGGCCCCCCTACGAGCAGTACTTC	CASMSGRPPYEQYF
TRBJ2-1	TRBD2	TRBV14	15	.	TGTGCCAGCAGCCCCTCAGGACTAGCGGGGAATGAGCAGTTCTTC	CASSPSGLAGNEQFF
TRBJ1-2	.	TRBV7-2	15	.	TGTGCCAGCAGCTTAGCCTCCCCGGGGGAGTATGGCTACACCTTC	CASSLASPGEYGYTF
TRBJ2-1	TRBD2	TRBV11-2	15	once	TGTGCCAGCAGCCCCGGGACTAGCGGGAGCAGTGAGCAGTTCTTC	CASSPGTSGSSEQFF
TRBJ2-1	.	TRBV29-1	14	.	TGCAGCGTTGATTCGGCGGAGGGATGGAATGAGCAGTTCTTC	CSVDSAEGWNEQFF
TRBJ1-1	.	TRBV28	15	once	TGTGCCAGCAGTTTACCCCCCGGAGTGAACACTGAAGCTTTCTTT	CASSLPPGVNTEAFF
TRBJ2-2	.	TRBV27	15	.	TGTGCCAGCAGTTTAAATCTCGCGGGCACCGGGGAGCTGTTTTTT	CASSLNLAGTGELFF
TRBJ2-1	.	TRBV7-9	14	.	TGTGCCAGCAGCCTGGAGGTTGGGGGAAATGAGCAGTTCTTC	CASSLEVGGNEQFF
TRBJ2-3	TRBD2	TRBV18	14	.	TGTGCCAGCTCACCAACTAGCGCCACAGATACGCAGTATTTT	CASSPTSATDTQYF
TRBJ2-7	.	TRBV29-1	14	.	TGCAGCGTCCGCCCCGGGGCGGACTCCTACGAGCAGTACTTC	CSVRPGADSYEQYF
TRBJ2-5	TRBD1	TRBV6-1	14	.	TGTGCCAGCGGGGGAGAGGGGGCTTTTGGGACCCAGTACTTC	CASGGEGAFGTQYF
TRBJ1-3	.	TRBV7-8	13	.	TGTGCCAGCAGCCGTGAAGAGAGAAACACCATATATTTT	CASSREERNTIYF
TRBJ2-5	.	TRBV7-9	12	.	TGTGCCAGCAGCTTTGACCGGCAGACCCAGTACTTC	CASSFDRQTQYF